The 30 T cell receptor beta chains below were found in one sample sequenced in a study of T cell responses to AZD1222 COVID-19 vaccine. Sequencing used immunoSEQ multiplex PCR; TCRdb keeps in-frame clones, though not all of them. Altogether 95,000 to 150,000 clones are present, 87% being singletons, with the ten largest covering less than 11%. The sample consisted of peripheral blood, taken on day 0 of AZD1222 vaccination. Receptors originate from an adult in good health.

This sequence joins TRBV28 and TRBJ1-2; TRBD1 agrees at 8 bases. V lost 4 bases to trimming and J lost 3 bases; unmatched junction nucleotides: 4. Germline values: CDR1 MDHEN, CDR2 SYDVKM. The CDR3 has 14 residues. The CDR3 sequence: CASSYRDRYYGYTF. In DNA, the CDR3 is TGTGCCAGCAGTTACCGGGACAGGTACTATGGCTACACCTTC.

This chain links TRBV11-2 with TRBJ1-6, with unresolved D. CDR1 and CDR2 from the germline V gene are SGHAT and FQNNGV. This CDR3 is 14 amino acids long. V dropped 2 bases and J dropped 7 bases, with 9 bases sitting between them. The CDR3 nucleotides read TGTGCCAGCAGCTTATCAGATGGGAATTCACCCCTCCACTTT. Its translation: CASSLSDGNSPLHF. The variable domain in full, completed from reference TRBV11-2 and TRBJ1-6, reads EAGVAQSPRYKIIEKRQSVAFWCNPISGHATLYWYQQILGQGPKLLIQFQNNGVVDDSQLPKDRFSAERLKGVDSTLKIQPAKLEDSAVYLCASSLSDGNSPLHFGNGTRLTVT.

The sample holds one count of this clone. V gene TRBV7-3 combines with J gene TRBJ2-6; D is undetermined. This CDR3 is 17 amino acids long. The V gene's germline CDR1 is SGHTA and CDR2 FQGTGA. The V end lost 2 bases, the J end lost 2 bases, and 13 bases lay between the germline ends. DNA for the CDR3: TGTGCCAGCAGCTTAGGTCCGGTTTTGCCTGGGGCCAACGTCCTGACTTTC. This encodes CASSLGPVLPGANVLTF. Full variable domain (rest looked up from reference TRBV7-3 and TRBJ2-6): GAGVSQTPSNKVTEKGKYVELRCDPISGHTALYWYRQSLGQGPEFLIYFQGTGAADDSGLPNDRFFAVRPEGSVSTLKIQRTERGDSAVYLCASSLGPVLPGANVLTFGAGSRLTVL.

CDR3 DNA: TGTGCCAGCACTAACAGGGTAGGGTCTCCGGTTAAACTGTTTTTT. As protein: CASTNRVGSPVKLFF. This chain uses TRBV2 with TRBJ1-4; tentatively, D is TRBD1 (6 bases). The CDR3 runs 15 residues. Germline V gene lookup returns CDR1 SNHLY and CDR2 FYNNEI. The V gene lost 7 bases and the J gene lost 11 bases, with 23 bases spanning the gap. Filled out from reference TRBV2 and TRBJ1-4, the complete variable domain reads EPEVTQTPSHQVTQMGQEVILRCVPISNHLYFYWYRQILGQKVEFLVSFYNNEISEKSEIFDDQFSVERPDGSNFTLKIRSTKLEDSAMYFCASTNRVGSPVKLFFGSGTQLSVL.

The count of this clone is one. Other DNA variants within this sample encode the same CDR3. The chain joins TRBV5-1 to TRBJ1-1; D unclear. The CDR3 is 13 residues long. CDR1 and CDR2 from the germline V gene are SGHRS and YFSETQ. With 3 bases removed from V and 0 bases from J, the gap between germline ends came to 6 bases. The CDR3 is CASSSGVNTEAFF. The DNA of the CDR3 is TGCGCCAGCAGCTCGGGTGTGAACACTGAAGCTTTCTTT.

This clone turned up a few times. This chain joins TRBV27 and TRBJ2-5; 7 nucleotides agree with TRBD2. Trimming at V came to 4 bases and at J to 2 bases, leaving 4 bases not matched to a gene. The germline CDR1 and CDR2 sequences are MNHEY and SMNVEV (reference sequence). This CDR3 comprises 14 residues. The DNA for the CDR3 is TGTGCCAGCAGTTCCCCGGGAGGTCAAGAGACCCAGTACTTC. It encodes CASSSPGGQETQYF.

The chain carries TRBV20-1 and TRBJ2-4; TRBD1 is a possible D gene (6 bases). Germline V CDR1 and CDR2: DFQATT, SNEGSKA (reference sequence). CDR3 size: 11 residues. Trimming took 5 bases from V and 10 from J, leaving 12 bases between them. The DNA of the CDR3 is TGCAGTGCTCCCGGGACATCTATTCAGTACTTC. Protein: CSAPGTSIQYF.

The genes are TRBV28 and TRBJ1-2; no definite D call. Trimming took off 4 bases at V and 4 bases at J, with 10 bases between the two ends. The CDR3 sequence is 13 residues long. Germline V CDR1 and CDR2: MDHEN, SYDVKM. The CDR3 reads CASSSPGGYGYTF. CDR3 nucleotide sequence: TGTGCCAGCAGTTCCCCGGGAGGCTATGGCTACACCTTC.

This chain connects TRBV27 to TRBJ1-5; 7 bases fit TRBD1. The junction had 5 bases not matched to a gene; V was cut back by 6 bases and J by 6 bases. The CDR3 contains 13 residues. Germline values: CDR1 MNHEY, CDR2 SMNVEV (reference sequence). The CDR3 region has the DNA TGTGCCAGCAGCTCAGACAGGGCTCAGCCCCAGCATTTT. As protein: CASSSDRAQPQHF.

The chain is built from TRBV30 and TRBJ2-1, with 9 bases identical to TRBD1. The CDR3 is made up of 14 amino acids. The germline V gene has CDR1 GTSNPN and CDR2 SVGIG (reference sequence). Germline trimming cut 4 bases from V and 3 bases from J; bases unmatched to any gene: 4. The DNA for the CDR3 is TGTGCCTGGACCCGACAGGGGGTCTACAATGAGCAGTTCTTC. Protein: CAWTRQGVYNEQFF.

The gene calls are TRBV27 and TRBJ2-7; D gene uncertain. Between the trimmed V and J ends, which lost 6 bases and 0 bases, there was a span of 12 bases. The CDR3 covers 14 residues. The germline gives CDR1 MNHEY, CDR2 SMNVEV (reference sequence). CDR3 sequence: CASSLLTDSYEQYF. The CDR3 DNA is TGTGCCAGCAGCCTTCTGACGGACTCCTACGAGCAGTACTTC.

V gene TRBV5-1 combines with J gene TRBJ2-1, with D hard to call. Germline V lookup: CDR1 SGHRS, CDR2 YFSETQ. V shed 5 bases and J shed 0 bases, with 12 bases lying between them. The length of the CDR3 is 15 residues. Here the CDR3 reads CASRLAPSSYNEQFF. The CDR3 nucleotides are TGCGCCAGCAGGCTCGCTCCAAGCTCCTACAATGAGCAGTTCTTC.

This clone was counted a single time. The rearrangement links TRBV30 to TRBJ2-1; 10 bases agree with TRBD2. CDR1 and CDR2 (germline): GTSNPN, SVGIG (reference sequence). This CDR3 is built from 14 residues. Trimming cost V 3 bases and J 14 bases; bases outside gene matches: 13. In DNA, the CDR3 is TGTGCCTGGAGCCGGGGTAGCGGGGGGCGCTACGAGTTCTTC. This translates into CAWSRGSGGRYEFF.

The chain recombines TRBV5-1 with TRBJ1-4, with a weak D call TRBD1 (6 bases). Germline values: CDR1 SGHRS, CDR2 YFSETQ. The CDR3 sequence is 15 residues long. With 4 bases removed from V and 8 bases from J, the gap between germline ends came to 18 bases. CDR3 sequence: CASSLSGTMKEKLFF. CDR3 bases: TGCGCCAGCAGCCTATCCGGGACAATGAAGGAAAAACTGTTTTTT.

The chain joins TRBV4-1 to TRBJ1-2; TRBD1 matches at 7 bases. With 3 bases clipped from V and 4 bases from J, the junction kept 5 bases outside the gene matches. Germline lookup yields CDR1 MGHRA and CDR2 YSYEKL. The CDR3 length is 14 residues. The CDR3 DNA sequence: TGCGCCAGCAGCCAGACCGACAGGGCCTATGGCTACACCTTC. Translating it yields CASSQTDRAYGYTF.

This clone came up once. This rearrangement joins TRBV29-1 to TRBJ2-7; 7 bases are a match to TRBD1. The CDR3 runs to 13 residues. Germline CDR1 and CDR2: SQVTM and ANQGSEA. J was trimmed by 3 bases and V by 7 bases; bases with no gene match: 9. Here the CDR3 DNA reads TGCAGCGCTCAGGGGGTTTGGGACTACGAGCAGTACTTC. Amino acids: CSAQGVWDYEQYF.

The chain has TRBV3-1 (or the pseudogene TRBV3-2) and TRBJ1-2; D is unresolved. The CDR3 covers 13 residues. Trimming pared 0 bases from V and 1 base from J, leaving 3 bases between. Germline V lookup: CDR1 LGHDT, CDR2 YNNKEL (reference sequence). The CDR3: CASSQDHNYGYTF. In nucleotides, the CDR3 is TGTGCCAGCAGCCAAGATCATAACTATGGCTACACCTTC.

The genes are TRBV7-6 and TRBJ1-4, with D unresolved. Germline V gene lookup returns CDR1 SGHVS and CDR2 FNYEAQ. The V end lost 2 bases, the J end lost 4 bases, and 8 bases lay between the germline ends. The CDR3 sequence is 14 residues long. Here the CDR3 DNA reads TGTGCCAGCAGCTTAAGGCCGTATAATGAAAAACTGTTTTTT. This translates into CASSLRPYNEKLFF. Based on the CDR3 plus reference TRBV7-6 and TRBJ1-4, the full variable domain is GAGVSQSPRYKVTKRGQDVALRCDPISGHVSLYWYRQALGQGPEFLTYFNYEAQQDKSGLPNDRFSAERPEGSISTLTIQRTEQRDSAMYRCASSLRPYNEKLFFGSGTQLSVL.

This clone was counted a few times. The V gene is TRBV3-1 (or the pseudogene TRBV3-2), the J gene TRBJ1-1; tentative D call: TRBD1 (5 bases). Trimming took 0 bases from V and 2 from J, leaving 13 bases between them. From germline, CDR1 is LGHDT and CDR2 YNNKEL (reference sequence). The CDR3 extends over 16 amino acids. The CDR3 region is CASSQDRLGPNTEAFF. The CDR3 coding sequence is TGTGCCAGCAGCCAAGATCGTTTGGGACCCAACACTGAAGCTTTCTTT.

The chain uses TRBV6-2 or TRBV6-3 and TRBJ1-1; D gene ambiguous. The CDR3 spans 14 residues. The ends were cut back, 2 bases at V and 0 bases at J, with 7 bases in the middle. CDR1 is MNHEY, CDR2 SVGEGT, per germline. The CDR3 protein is CASSYAGLNTEAFF. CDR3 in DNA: TGTGCCAGCAGTTACGCAGGCTTGAACACTGAAGCTTTCTTT.

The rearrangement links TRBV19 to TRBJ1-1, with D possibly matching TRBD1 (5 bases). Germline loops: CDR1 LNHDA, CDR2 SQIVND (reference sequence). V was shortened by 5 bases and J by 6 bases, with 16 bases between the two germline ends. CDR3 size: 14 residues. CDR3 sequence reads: CASSGGGRTPEAFF. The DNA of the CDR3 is TGTGCCAGTAGTGGGGGAGGTCGAACACCTGAAGCTTTCTTT.

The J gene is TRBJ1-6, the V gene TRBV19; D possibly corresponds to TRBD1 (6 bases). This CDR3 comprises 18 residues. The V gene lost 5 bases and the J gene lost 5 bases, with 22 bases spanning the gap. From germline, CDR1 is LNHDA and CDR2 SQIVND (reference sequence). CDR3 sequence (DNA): TGTGCCAGTAGTCTTGCTGGGGTAGGGACAAGAAATAATTCACCCCTCCACTTT. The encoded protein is CASSLAGVGTRNNSPLHF.

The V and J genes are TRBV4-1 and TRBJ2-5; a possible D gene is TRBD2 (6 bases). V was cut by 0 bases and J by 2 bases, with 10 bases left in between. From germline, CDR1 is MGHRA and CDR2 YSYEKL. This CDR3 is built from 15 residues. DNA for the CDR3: TGCGCCAGCAGCCAAGATCGGAGGGATCAAGAGACCCAGTACTTC. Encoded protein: CASSQDRRDQETQYF.

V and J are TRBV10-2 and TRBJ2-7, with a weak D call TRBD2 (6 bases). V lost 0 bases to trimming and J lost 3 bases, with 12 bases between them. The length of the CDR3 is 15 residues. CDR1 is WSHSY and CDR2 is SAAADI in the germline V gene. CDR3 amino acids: CASSESMGGYYEQYF. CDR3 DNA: TGCGCCAGCAGTGAGTCGATGGGGGGATACTACGAGCAGTACTTC.

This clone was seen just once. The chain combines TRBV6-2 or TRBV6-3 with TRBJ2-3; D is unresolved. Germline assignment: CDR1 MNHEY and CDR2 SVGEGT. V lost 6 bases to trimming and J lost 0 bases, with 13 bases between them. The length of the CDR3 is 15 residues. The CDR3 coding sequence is TGTGCCAGCAGCTTCCCGGGCGTAAGCACAGATACGCAGTATTTT. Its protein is CASSFPGVSTDTQYF.

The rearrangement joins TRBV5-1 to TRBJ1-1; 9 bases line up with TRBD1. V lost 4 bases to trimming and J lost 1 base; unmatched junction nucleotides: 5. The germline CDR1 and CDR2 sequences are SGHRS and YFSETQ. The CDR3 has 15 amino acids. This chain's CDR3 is CASSREQGANTEAFF. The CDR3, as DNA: TGCGCCAGCAGCCGGGAACAGGGGGCGAACACTGAAGCTTTCTTT.

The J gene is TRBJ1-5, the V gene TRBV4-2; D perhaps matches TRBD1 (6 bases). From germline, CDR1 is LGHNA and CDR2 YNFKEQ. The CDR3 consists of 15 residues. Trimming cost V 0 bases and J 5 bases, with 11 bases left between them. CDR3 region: CASSQDTGADQPQHF. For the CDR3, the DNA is TGTGCCAGCAGCCAAGATACGGGGGCTGATCAGCCCCAGCATTTT.

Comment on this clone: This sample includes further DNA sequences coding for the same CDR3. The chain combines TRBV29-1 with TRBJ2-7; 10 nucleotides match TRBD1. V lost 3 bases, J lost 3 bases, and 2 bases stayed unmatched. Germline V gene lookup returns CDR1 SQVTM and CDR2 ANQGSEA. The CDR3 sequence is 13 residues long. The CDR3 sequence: CSVEGTGVYEQYF. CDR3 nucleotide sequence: TGCAGCGTTGAGGGGACAGGGGTCTACGAGCAGTACTTC.

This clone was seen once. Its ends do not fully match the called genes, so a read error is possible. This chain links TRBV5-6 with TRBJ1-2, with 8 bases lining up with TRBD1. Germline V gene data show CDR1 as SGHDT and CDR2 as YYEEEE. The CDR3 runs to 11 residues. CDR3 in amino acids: CASSLGQGGIF. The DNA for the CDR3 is TGTGCCAGCAGCCTCGGACAGGGAGGGATTTTC.

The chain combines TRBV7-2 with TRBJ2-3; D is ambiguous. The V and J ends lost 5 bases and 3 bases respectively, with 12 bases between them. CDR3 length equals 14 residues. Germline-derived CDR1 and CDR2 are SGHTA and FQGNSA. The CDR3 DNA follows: TGTGCCAGCAGCCCAAAGGTCGGTACAGATACGCAGTATTTT. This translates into CASSPKVGTDTQYF.